The 23 T cell receptor beta chains presented below share a single source sample, sequenced in a study of CXCR3-negative and CXCR3-positive naive CD8 T cells. Study-wide points: Naive cells positive for CXCR3 carried more hydrophobic TRB CDR3s than CXCR3-negative ones.

All TRB cDNA libraries came from 5' RACE performed with UMI labels. TCRdb re-analyzed the 5' RACE reads; it lists each CDR3 protein once, without DNA. This listing includes tens of thousands of distinct CDR3 sequences. No cognate antigen is known for these TCRs. What was sequenced was naive CXCR3+ CD8+ T cells from blood. Subset reported: CD45RO-CCR7+CD27+CD95- naive CD8+ T cells expressing CXCR3 (TNR3+). The receptors were sampled from a human donor in good health. Some clones in this sample may be carry-over from other donors' samples.

The chain recombines TRBV28 with TRBJ2-1; TCRdb outputs TRBD2, but without DNA this stays unchecked. The V gene's germline CDR1 is MDHEN and CDR2 SYDVKM. This CDR3 is built from 15 residues. CDR3 loop: CASSLEGLNRDEQFF.

The rearrangement joins TRBV5-5 to TRBJ1-1; TCRdb's D call of TRBD1 is untestable without DNA. The germline gives CDR1 SGHKS, CDR2 YYEKEE (reference sequence). The CDR3 is 19 amino acids. The CDR3 sequence is CASSLPDGTGFPLGTEAFF.

V is TRBV21-1 and J is TRBJ2-7; TCRdb reports TRBD1, a call that lacks DNA to check it against. TRBV21-1 is noted as a pseudogene. The CDR3 is made up of 15 amino acids. The CDR3 region is CATPRGAGWSYEQYF.

The chain carries TRBV12-3 or TRBV12-4 and TRBJ2-6. The CDR3 consists of 15 residues. CDR3 in amino acids: CASSSWGSGANVLTF.

The chain is built from TRBV27 and TRBJ2-7; TCRdb picks TRBD1, but there is no DNA to check that call. CDR1 and CDR2 (germline): MNHEY, SMNVEV (reference sequence). This CDR3 is 16 amino acids long. The CDR3 reads CASSPLRDLGGYEQYF.

This sequence joins TRBV12-3 or TRBV12-4 and TRBJ1-3. The CDR3 contains 15 residues. CDR3 in amino acids: CASSPDRASGNTIYF.

The chain joins TRBV28 to TRBJ1-2; TCRdb's D call of TRBD1 is untestable without DNA. In germline, CDR1 is MDHEN, CDR2 SYDVKM. The CDR3 is 13 residues long. The CDR3 sequence is CASSFRGGYGYTF.

The chain has TRBV20-1 and TRBJ1-1. Germline values: CDR1 DFQATT, CDR2 SNEGSKA (reference sequence). The CDR3 has 12 residues. CDR3 loop: CSARLTDTEAFF.

This rearrangement joins TRBV29-1 to TRBJ2-7. This CDR3 is built from 13 residues. Germline CDR1 SQVTM, CDR2 ANQGSEA. The CDR3 here is CSVVSGRSYEQYF.

This chain links TRBV5-1 with TRBJ1-2; TCRdb names TRBD1, which stays unverified in the absence of DNA. Germline CDR1 reads SGHRS; CDR2 reads YFSETQ. This CDR3 has 15 amino acids. CDR3 protein: CASSLKRDGGYGYTF.

The rearrangement links TRBV2 to TRBJ1-1; TCRdb indicates TRBD1, and absent DNA this call remains unverified. This CDR3 region has 15 residues. Germline V gene data show CDR1 as SNHLY and CDR2 as FYNNEI. CDR3 loop: CASRYLGDRNTEAFF.

The gene calls are TRBV28 and TRBJ2-5; absent DNA, TCRdb's TRBD2 call cannot be checked. Germline CDR1 reads MDHEN; CDR2 reads SYDVKM. This CDR3 has 12 residues. This chain's CDR3 is CASSSQRETQYF.

The chain has TRBV7-3 and TRBJ1-1; lacking DNA, the TRBD1 call made by TCRdb goes unchecked. Germline loops: CDR1 SGHTA, CDR2 FQGTGA. This CDR3 contains 15 residues. CDR3 residues: CASSSGTGGYTEAFF.

The rearrangement uses TRBV20-1 and TRBJ2-7; TCRdb outputs TRBD1, but without DNA this stays unchecked. The CDR3 length is 14 residues. Germline CDR1 is DFQATT and CDR2 is SNEGSKA (reference sequence). The CDR3: CSAIGTGTTYEQYF.

The V and J genes are TRBV29-1 and TRBJ2-1. Germline CDR1 and CDR2: SQVTM and ANQGSEA. This CDR3 is built from 13 residues. CDR3 sequence reads: CSVEDPLYNEQFF.

The V gene is TRBV28, the J gene TRBJ2-2; TCRdb selects TRBD2, and the lack of DNA leaves this call unchecked. The CDR3 totals 16 residues. From germline, CDR1 is MDHEN and CDR2 SYDVKM. CDR3 region: CASKTSDNSNTGELFF.

The chain is built from TRBV11-2 and TRBJ2-5; the TCRdb call, TRBD2, lacks DNA for checking. The germline CDR1 and CDR2 sequences are SGHAT and FQNNGV. The CDR3 spans 18 residues. CDR3: CASSLGPTSGGPRETQYF.

The chain combines TRBV7-2 with TRBJ2-1; TCRdb proposes TRBD1, but this gene call is untestable without DNA. This CDR3 has 15 amino acids. Germline V CDR1 and CDR2: SGHTA, FQGNSA. CDR3 sequence reads: CASSFVTLGYNEQFF.

The rearrangement joins TRBV5-1 to TRBJ2-1. CDR3 length equals 14 residues. CDR1 SGHRS and CDR2 YFSETQ come from the germline V gene. The CDR3 loop is CASSLPTTYNEQFF.

This chain uses TRBV20-1 with TRBJ2-3; TCRdb selects TRBD2, and the lack of DNA leaves this call unchecked. Germline V gene data show CDR1 as DFQATT and CDR2 as SNEGSKA (reference sequence). The CDR3 is made up of 15 amino acids. CDR3: CSARGRTHSTDTQYF.

V and J are TRBV11-3 and TRBJ2-6. Germline V gene lookup returns CDR1 SGHNT and CDR2 YENEEA. CDR3 length: 16 residues. CDR3 residues: CASSFDGSSGANVLTF.

The V gene is TRBV10-1, the J gene TRBJ1-1. The length of the CDR3 is 13 residues. Germline assignment: CDR1 WNHNN and CDR2 SYGVQD (reference sequence). CDR3 sequence: CASSVSENTEAFF.

The rearrangement uses TRBV5-6 and TRBJ2-7; checking the TCRdb D call of TRBD2 is not possible without DNA. Germline V gives CDR1 SGHDT, CDR2 YYEEEE. The CDR3 is made up of 15 amino acids. The CDR3: CASSLGQGLSYEQYF.